Listed here are 5 T cell receptor beta chains from one sample, sequenced in a study of technical replicates of blood from a handful of donors. Method: immunoSEQ multiplex PCR; TCRdb's copy keeps in-frame clones and lacks some. Here the sample spans about 71,000 clones, over 85% being singletons. The sequencing sample was made of T cells isolated from PBMCs. These receptors were collected from a human donor in good health.

V gene TRBV4-3 combines with J gene TRBJ2-7, with D hard to call. CDR1 is LGHNA and CDR2 is YSLEER in the germline V gene. The CDR3 consists of 13 residues. Trimming left V 0 bases short and J 5 bases short, with 8 bases between. Written as DNA, the CDR3 is TGCGCCAGCAGCCAAGAAATGGGCCACGAGCAGTACTTC. It encodes CASSQEMGHEQYF.

The chain joins TRBV27 to TRBJ1-1; a weak D match, TRBD1 (5 bases). Germline V lookup: CDR1 MNHEY, CDR2 SMNVEV (reference sequence). V was pared by 2 bases and J by 4 bases, with 8 bases between. The CDR3 extends over 13 amino acids. The CDR3 sequence is CASSLGGITEAFF. For the CDR3, the DNA is TGTGCCAGCAGTTTAGGGGGGATCACTGAAGCTTTCTTT.

The chain has TRBV2 and TRBJ2-3; 11 nucleotides match TRBD1. The junction had 9 bases not matched to a gene; V was cut back by 7 bases and J by 3 bases. The germline CDR1 and CDR2 sequences are SNHLY and FYNNEI. The CDR3 has 16 amino acids. DNA for the CDR3: TGTGCCAGCATAACAGGGACAGGGGGAGGGACAGATACGCAGTATTTT. The encoded protein is CASITGTGGGTDTQYF.

V gene TRBV5-1 combines with J gene TRBJ2-7; 7 bases match TRBD2. CDR1 is SGHRS, CDR2 YFSETQ, per germline. The J segment lost 2 bases and the V segment lost 0 bases, leaving 2 bases of the junction unmatched. This CDR3 spans 14 amino acids. The CDR3 DNA reads as TGCGCCAGCAGCTTGGGGACTAGTACCTACGAGCAGTACTTC. It encodes CASSLGTSTYEQYF.

J is TRBJ1-1 and V is TRBV7-9, with a tentative D call TRBD1 (6 bases). V lost 4 bases and J 3 bases, leaving 15 bases between the germline ends. The germline gives CDR1 SEHNR, CDR2 FQNEAQ (reference sequence). The CDR3 contains 15 residues. The CDR3 nucleotides read TGTGCCAGCAGCTACGCAGGGGTAGAGTACACTGAAGCTTTCTTT. Its protein product is CASSYAGVEYTEAFF. Full variable domain (rest looked up from reference TRBV7-9 and TRBJ1-1): DTGVSQNPRHKITKRGQNVTFRCDPISEHNRLYWYRQTLGQGPEFLTYFQNEAQLEKSRLLSDRFSAERPKGSFSTLEIQRTEQGDSAMYLCASSYAGVEYTEAFFGQGTRLTVV.